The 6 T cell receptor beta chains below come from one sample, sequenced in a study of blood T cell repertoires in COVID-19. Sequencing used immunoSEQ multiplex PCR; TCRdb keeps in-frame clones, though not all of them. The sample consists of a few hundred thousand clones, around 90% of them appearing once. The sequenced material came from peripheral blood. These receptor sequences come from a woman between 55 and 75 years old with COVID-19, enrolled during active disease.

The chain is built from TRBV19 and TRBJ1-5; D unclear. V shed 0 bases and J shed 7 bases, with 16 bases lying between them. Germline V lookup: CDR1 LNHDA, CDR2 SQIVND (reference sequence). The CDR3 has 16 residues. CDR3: CASSIEHGSGSQPQHF. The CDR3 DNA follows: TGTGCCAGTAGTATAGAACACGGTAGCGGTTCCCAGCCCCAGCATTTT.

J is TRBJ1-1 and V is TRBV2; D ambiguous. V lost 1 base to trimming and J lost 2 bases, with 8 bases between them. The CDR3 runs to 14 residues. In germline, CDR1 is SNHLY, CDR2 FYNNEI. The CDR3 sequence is CASSEGRRNTEAFF. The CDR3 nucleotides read TGTGCCAGCAGTGAAGGCCGGAGAAACACTGAAGCTTTCTTT.

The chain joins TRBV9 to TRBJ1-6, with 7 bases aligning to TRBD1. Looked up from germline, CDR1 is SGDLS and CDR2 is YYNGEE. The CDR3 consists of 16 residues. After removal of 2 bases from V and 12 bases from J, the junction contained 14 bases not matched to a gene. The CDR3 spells CASSVRTGGDLVPLHF. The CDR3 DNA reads TGTGCCAGCAGCGTGCGGACAGGTGGGGACTTGGTACCCCTCCACTTT.

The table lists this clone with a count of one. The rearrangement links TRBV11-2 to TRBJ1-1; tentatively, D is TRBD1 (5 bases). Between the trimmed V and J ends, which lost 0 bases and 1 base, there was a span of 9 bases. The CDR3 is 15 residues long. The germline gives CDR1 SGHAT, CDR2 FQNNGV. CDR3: CASSLDLRANTEAFF. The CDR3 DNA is TGTGCCAGCAGCTTAGATCTCAGGGCGAACACTGAAGCTTTCTTT.

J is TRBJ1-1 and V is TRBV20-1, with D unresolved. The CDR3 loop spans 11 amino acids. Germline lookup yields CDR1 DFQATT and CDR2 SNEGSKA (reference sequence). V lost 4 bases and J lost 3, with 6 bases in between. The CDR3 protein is CSAIQYTEAFF. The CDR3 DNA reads TGCAGTGCTATTCAGTACACTGAAGCTTTCTTT.

The CDR3 reads CASSQDLLVAGSYEQYF. For the CDR3, the DNA is TGCGCCAGCAGCCAAGATTTGTTGGTAGCGGGATCCTACGAGCAGTACTTC. V gene TRBV4-3 combines with J gene TRBJ2-7, with 8 positions matching TRBD2. V shed 0 bases, J shed 1 base, and the junction held 8 bases outside the gene matches. Germline loops: CDR1 LGHNA, CDR2 YSLEER. CDR3 length equals 17 residues.